One sample yielded the 2 T cell receptor beta chains listed below, sequenced in a study of OX40 agonist ivuxolimab in advanced cancers. Library preparation used the immunoSEQ multiplex PCR assay. TCRdb carries this immuneACCESS record with in-frame sequences only. Its versions omit some clonotypes, under half of them owing to an unresolved V gene in the studies checked, with the rest unexplained. The sample profile shows fewer than 16,000 clones; about three quarters of them were found once. The ten biggest clones cover 35% to 40% of the sample. Specimen: CD4+ or CD8+ T cells sorted from blood, collected in a trial of the OX40 agonist ivuxolimab. These receptors were collected from an adult with an advanced solid tumor such as melanoma, head and neck, liver or kidney cancer.

This sequence joins TRBV7-8 and TRBJ1-4; 10 positions match TRBD1. The CDR3 has 16 amino acids. Germline V gene sequence: CDR1 SGHVS, CDR2 FQNEAQ. V trimming: 5 bases; J trimming: 2 bases; junction bases outside the gene matches: 5. Here the CDR3 reads CASSMTGGDTNEKLFF. CDR3 nucleotide sequence: TGTGCCAGCAGCATGACAGGGGGCGACACTAATGAAAAACTGTTTTTT.

This chain links TRBV4-2 with TRBJ2-2, with 8 positions matching TRBD2. The CDR3 is 18 residues long. The junction had 10 bases not matched to a gene; V was cut back by 1 base and J by 3 bases. Looked up from germline, CDR1 is LGHNA and CDR2 is YNFKEQ. The CDR3 here is CASSQGLRLAGDTGELFF. CDR3 bases: TGTGCCAGCAGCCAAGGACTCAGGCTAGCGGGTGACACCGGGGAGCTGTTTTTT.